These 2 T cell receptor beta chains share one sample of origin, sequenced in a study of blood T cell repertoires in COVID-19 (dated by TCRdb to the early 2020s). The method was the immunoSEQ multiplex PCR assay. The table was pulled from immuneACCESS by TCRdb, which kept in-frame rearrangements only. Such tables lose some clones; where checked, under half of the loss comes from unresolved V genes, and the rest has no known cause. Here the sample has 150,000 to 200,000 clones; about nine tenths occur a single time. The leading ten clones occupy about 0.8% of the sample. The sequenced sample was PBMCs or T cells enriched from blood (not recorded which). The receptor set was obtained from a young woman who had recovered from COVID-19.

The chain combines TRBV5-4 with TRBJ2-2; D might be TRBD2 (7 bases). Looked up from germline, CDR1 is SGHNT and CDR2 is YYREEE (reference sequence). The CDR3 totals 18 residues. The V end was cut by 4 bases, the J end by 5 bases, with 24 bases between. The CDR3 DNA sequence: TGTGCCAGCAGCCCCAGAGGGGGGGAGAGTGAAGTTACCGGGGAGCTGTTTTTT. Translated, it gives CASSPRGGESEVTGELFF.

This rearrangement joins TRBV10-3 to TRBJ2-3; tentative D call: TRBD1 (5 bases). This CDR3 spans 16 amino acids. Trimming cost V 0 bases and J 4 bases, with 14 bases left between them. Germline V gives CDR1 ENHRY, CDR2 SYGVKD. The CDR3 spells CAISESWQGRPDTQYF. CDR3 sequence (DNA): TGTGCCATCAGTGAGTCGTGGCAGGGTAGGCCAGATACGCAGTATTTT.